Sequencing of this T cell receptor beta chain was carried out in a study of blood T cell repertoires in COVID-19. J gave up 7 bases and V 2 bases, and 4 bases lay outside the gene matches. The CDR3 runs to 14 residues. CDR1 SNHLY and CDR2 FYNNEI come from the germline V gene. TCRdb's copy holds only in-frame clones and misses some; the assay was immunoSEQ multiplex PCR. This sample yields approximately 200,000 clones, of which more than 85% are seen a single time; 1.1% belongs to the top ten. This chain joins TRBV2 and TRBJ2-1, with 8 bases that match TRBD1. What was sequenced was peripheral blood. The TCR was taken from a man aged 25 to 40 with acute or convalescent COVID-19. The CDR3, as DNA: TGTGCCAGCAGTGAACAGGGGGCATTGAATGAGCAGTTCTTC. This translates into CASSEQGALNEQFF.